This TCR beta chain is from a study of blood T cell repertoires in COVID-19. Turning to the study itself: The analysed material was cDNA or gDNA that came from T cells, B-cell-depleted T cells, or PBMCs.

This clone was seen only once. Some clones are missing from TCRdb's copy, which holds only in-frame ones; the method was immunoSEQ multiplex PCR. The data contain under 45,000 clones, around 85% of them seen just once; the ten biggest clones take up under 30%. This receptor was obtained from a human donor with acute or convalescent COVID-19. The donor label of this sample is uncertain. Material for sequencing was peripheral blood.

DNA of the CDR3: TGTGCCAGCAGTCCCCTTTACAGGGAGAACTATGGCTACACCTTC. Its translation: CASSPLYRENYGYTF. J is TRBJ1-2 and V is TRBV6-2 or TRBV6-3; possibly TRBD1 for D (6 bases). CDR1 is MNHEY, CDR2 SVGEGT, per germline. The CDR3 spans 15 residues. The ends were cut back, 5 bases at V and 2 bases at J, with 15 bases in the middle.